The 10 T cell receptor beta chains below were found in one sample sequenced in a study of blood T cell repertoires in COVID-19 (dated by TCRdb to 2018 to 2020). The receptor library was made with the immunoSEQ multiplex PCR assay. TCRdb stores this immuneACCESS table with in-frame sequences only. Part of the clones is absent; in the studies checked, under half of the shortfall reflects unresolved V genes, and no reason is known for the rest. In this sample the table shows about 140,000 clones, roughly 89% of which occur a single time. Roughly 1.5% of the sample is taken by the ten largest. Sequenced input: peripheral blood. These receptors all stem from a human donor in a cohort sampled during active COVID-19.

V gene TRBV6-5 combines with J gene TRBJ2-5; D is unclear. The CDR3 covers 16 residues. Trimming stripped 2 bases from V and 5 bases from J, with 18 bases between. CDR1 and CDR2 (germline): MNHEY, SVGAGI. In DNA, the CDR3 is TGTGCCAGCAGTTACCCCACCTTGGGCGCGCACGAGACCCAGTACTTC. Its protein is CASSYPTLGAHETQYF.

The chain employs TRBV3-1 (or the pseudogene TRBV3-2) and TRBJ1-3; 7 bases are a match to TRBD1. V was pared by 2 bases and J by 5 bases, with 3 bases of the junction left unmatched. Germline V gene data show CDR1 as LGHDT and CDR2 as YNNKEL (reference sequence). This CDR3 spans 14 amino acids. CDR3 coding DNA: TGTGCCAGCAGCCAAAACAGGGGTAGAAACACCATATATTTT. This encodes CASSQNRGRNTIYF.

V and J are TRBV7-3 and TRBJ1-6; D is unresolved. This CDR3 region has 14 residues. CDR1 and CDR2 from the germline V gene are SGHTA and FQGTGA. Trimming removed 4 bases from V and 1 base from J, with 5 bases in between. The CDR3 loop reads CASSSNSYNSPLHF. The DNA of the CDR3 is TGTGCCAGCAGCTCAAATTCCTATAATTCACCCCTCCACTTT.

The chain has TRBV18 and TRBJ2-1; 11 nucleotides agree with TRBD1. Germline CDR1 is KGHSH and CDR2 is LQKENI. After removal of 6 bases from V and 5 bases from J, the junction contained 3 bases not matched to a gene. This CDR3 contains 14 residues. Written as DNA, the CDR3 is TGTGCCAGCTCGGACAGGGGGCTGGACAATGAGCAGTTCTTC. It encodes CASSDRGLDNEQFF.

The chain recombines TRBV7-3 with TRBJ2-1; 9 bases align to TRBD2. The V segment lost 6 bases and the J segment 9 bases; nucleotides outside the gene matches: 6. This CDR3 is 13 amino acids long. Germline V gene sequence: CDR1 SGHTA, CDR2 FQGTGA. The CDR3 spells CASSPGTSSEQFF. In nucleotides, the CDR3 is TGTGCCAGCAGTCCCGGGACTAGCAGTGAGCAGTTCTTC.

The J gene is TRBJ2-7, the V gene TRBV7-8; 9 nucleotides align to TRBD1. Germline V gives CDR1 SGHVS, CDR2 FQNEAQ. The junction had 11 bases not matched to a gene; V was cut back by 5 bases and J by 3 bases. The CDR3 runs to 16 residues. The CDR3 here is CASSIGVQGAIYEQYF. For the CDR3, the DNA is TGTGCCAGCAGCATAGGGGTACAGGGGGCCATCTACGAGCAGTACTTC. The whole variable domain, remainder taken from reference TRBV7-8 and TRBJ2-7, is GAGVSQSPRYKVAKRGQDVALRCDPISGHVSLFWYQQALGQGPEFLTYFQNEAQLDKSGLPSDRFFAERPEGSVSTLKIQRTQQEDSAVYLCASSIGVQGAIYEQYFGPGTRLTVT.

The CDR3 DNA sequence: TGCGCCAGCAGGTCCGGGACAGGTGATAGCAATCAGCCCCAGCATTTT. Encoded protein: CASRSGTGDSNQPQHF. The chain is built from TRBV5-1 and TRBJ1-5, with TRBD1 matching over 8 bases. Germline V CDR1 and CDR2: SGHRS, YFSETQ. The CDR3 contains 16 residues. Trimming took 5 bases from V and 0 from J; bases not matched to a gene: 7. Complete variable domain (other parts from reference TRBV5-1 and TRBJ1-5): KAGVTQTPRYLIKTRGQQVTLSCSPISGHRSVSWYQQTPGQGLQFLFEYFSETQRNKGNFPGRFSGRQFSNSRSEMNVSTLELGDSALYLCASRSGTGDSNQPQHFGDGTRLSIL.

The chain carries TRBV21-1 and TRBJ2-5; the table gives TRBD1 as D, unverified against the DNA. TRBV21-1 is annotated as a pseudogene. The CDR3 is 15 residues long. As DNA, the CDR3 is TGTGCCAGCAGCAAAGGGGGACAGCGCCAAGAGACCCAGTACTTC. Amino acids: CASSKGGQRQETQYF.

The rearrangement uses TRBV9 and TRBJ1-3, with TRBD1 as a possible D gene (6 bases). The V gene's germline CDR1 is SGDLS and CDR2 YYNGEE. V lost 1 base and J 4 bases, leaving 15 bases between the germline ends. The CDR3 spans 16 residues. CDR3 sequence: CASSVTPGVRGNTIYF. CDR3 DNA sequence: TGTGCCAGCAGCGTAACCCCAGGGGTAAGAGGAAACACCATATATTTT.

V and J are TRBV2 and TRBJ1-2; 11 positions agree with TRBD1. The CDR3 contains 15 residues. The germline gives CDR1 SNHLY, CDR2 FYNNEI. With 6 bases clipped from V and 3 bases from J, the junction kept 6 bases outside the gene matches. The CDR3 nucleotides are TGTGCCAGCAGCCGGACAGGGGGCGGGGACTATGGCTACACCTTC. Protein: CASSRTGGGDYGYTF.